The 2 T cell receptor beta chains presented below share a single source sample, sequenced in a study of cytomegalovirus exposure and HLA in healthy donors. In the PCR, 60 Vbeta and 13 Jbeta primers were used. Libraries were prepared by immunoSEQ multiplex PCR; TCRdb keeps only in-frame clonotypes and omits some of them. The table includes approximately 32,000 clones, 60% to 80% detected once. Specimen: PBMCs. The receptor set was obtained from a woman in her thirties in good health and CMV-seropositive.

This chain uses TRBV9 with TRBJ1-2; D perhaps matches TRBD1 (5 bases). Trimming took 3 bases from V and 4 from J, leaving 13 bases between them. The CDR3 extends over 14 amino acids. In germline, CDR1 is SGDLS, CDR2 YYNGEE. The CDR3 reads CASSAQGSIYGYTF. In nucleotides, the CDR3 is TGTGCCAGCAGCGCTCAGGGATCAATCTATGGCTACACCTTC.

This chain joins TRBV30 and TRBJ2-2, with 8 bases matching TRBD2. Germline CDR1 and CDR2: GTSNPN and SVGIG (reference sequence). The J segment lost 4 bases and the V segment lost 0 bases, leaving 19 bases of the junction unmatched. The CDR3 extends over 20 amino acids. In DNA, the CDR3 is TGTGCCTGGAGTGTACTACGGAGCGGGGGCTTAAGATTCAGCACCGGGGAGCTGTTTTTT. Amino acid sequence: CAWSVLRSGGLRFSTGELFF.